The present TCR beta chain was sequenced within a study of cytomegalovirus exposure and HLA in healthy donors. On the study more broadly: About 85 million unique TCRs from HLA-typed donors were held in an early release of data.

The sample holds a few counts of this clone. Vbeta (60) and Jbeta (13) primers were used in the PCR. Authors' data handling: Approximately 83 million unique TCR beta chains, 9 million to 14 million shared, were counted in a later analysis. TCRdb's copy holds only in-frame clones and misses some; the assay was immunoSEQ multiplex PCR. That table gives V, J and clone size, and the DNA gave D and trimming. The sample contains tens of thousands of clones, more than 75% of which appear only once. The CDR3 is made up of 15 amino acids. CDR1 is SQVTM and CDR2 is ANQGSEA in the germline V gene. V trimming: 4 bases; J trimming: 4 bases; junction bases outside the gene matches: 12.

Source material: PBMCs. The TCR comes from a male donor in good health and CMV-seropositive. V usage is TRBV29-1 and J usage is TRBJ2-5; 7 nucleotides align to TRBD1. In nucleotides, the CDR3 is TGCAGCGTTGGGAGTGGACAGGCCTCCCGAGAGACCCAGTACTTC. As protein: CSVGSGQASRETQYF.